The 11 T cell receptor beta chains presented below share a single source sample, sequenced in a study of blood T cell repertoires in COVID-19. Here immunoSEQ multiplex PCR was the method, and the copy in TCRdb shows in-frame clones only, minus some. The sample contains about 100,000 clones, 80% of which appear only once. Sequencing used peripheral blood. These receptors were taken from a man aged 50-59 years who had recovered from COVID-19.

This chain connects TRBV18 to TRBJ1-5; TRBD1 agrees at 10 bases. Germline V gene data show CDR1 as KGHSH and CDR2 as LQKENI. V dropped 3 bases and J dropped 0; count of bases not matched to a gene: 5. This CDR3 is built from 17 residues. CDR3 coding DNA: TGTGCCAGCTCACCTCCGGGACAGGGGAATAGCAATCAGCCCCAGCATTTT. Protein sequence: CASSPPGQGNSNQPQHF.

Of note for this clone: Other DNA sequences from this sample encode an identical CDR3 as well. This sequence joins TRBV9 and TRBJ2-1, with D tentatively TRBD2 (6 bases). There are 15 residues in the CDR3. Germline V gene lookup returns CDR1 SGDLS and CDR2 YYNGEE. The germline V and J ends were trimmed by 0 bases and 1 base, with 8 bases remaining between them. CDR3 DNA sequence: TGTGCCAGCAGCGTAGATGGGGGGTCCTACAATGAGCAGTTCTTC. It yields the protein CASSVDGGSYNEQFF. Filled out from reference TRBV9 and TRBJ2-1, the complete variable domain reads DSGVTQTPKHLITATGQRVTLRCSPRSGDLSVYWYQQSLDQGLQFLIQYYNGEERAKGNILERFSAQQFPDLHSELNLSSLELGDSALYFCASSVDGGSYNEQFFGPGTRLTVL.

Here the CDR3 reads CASSYGAGVAYEQYF. The CDR3 region has the DNA TGTGCCAGCAGTTACGGGGCGGGAGTAGCCTACGAGCAGTACTTC. This chain joins TRBV6-6 and TRBJ2-7, with 7 positions matching TRBD2. J lost 2 bases, V lost 2 bases, and 6 bases had no gene match. Germline CDR1 is MNHNY and CDR2 is SVGAGI (reference sequence). The CDR3 contains 15 residues.

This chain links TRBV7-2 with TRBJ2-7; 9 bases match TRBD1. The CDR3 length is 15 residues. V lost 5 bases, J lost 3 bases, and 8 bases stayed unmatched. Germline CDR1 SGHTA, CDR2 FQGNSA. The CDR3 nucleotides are TGTGCCAGCAGCGCGCAACCGGGACAGGGCTACGAGCAGTACTTC. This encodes CASSAQPGQGYEQYF.

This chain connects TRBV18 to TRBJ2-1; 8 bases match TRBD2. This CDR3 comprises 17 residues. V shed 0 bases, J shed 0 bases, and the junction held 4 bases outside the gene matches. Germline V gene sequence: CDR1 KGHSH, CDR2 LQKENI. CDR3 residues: CASSPPQLADSYNEQFF. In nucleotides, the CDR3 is TGTGCCAGCTCACCACCGCAACTAGCGGACTCCTACAATGAGCAGTTCTTC. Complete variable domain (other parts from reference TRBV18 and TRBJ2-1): NAGVMQNPRHLVRRRGQEARLRCSPMKGHSHVYWYRQLPEEGLKFMVYLQKENIIDESGMPKERFSAEFPKEGPSILRIQQVVRGDSAAYFCASSPPQLADSYNEQFFGPGTRLTVL.

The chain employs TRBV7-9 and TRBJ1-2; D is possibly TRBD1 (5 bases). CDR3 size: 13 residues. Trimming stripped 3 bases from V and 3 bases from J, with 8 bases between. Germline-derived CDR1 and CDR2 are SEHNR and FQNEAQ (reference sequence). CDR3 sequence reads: CASSLGPDYGYTF. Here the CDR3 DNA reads TGTGCCAGCAGCTTGGGGCCCGACTATGGCTACACCTTC.

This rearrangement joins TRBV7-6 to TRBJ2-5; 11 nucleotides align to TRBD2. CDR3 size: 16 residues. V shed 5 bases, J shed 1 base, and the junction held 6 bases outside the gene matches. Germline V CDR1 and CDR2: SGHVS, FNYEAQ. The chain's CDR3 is CASSPRLAGTQETQYF. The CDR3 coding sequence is TGTGCCAGCAGCCCCCGACTAGCGGGGACCCAAGAGACCCAGTACTTC.

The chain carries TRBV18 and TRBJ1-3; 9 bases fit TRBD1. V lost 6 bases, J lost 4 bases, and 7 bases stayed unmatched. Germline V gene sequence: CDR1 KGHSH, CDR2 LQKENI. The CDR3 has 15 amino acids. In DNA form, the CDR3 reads TGTGCCAGCTCTCCAACAGGGGGCACGGGAAACACCATATATTTT. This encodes CASSPTGGTGNTIYF.

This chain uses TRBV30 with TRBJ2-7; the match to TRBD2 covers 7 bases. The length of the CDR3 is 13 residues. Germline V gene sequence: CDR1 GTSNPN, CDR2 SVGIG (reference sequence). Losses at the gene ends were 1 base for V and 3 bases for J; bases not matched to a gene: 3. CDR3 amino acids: CAWSGGSHYEQYF. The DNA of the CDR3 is TGTGCCTGGAGTGGCGGGAGCCACTACGAGCAGTACTTC.

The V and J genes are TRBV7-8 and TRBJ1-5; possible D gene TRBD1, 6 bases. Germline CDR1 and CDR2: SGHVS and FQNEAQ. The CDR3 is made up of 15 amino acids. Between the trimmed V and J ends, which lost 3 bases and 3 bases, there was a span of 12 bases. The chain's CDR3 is CASSFIGTINQPQHF. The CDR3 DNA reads TGTGCCAGCAGCTTTATCGGGACAATCAATCAGCCCCAGCATTTT.

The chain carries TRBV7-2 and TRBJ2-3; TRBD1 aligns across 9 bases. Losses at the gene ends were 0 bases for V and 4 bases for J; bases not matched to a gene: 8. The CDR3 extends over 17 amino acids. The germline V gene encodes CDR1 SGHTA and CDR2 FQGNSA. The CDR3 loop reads CASSLADRGVLPDTQYF. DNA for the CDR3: TGTGCCAGCAGCTTAGCGGACAGGGGAGTTTTGCCAGATACGCAGTATTTT.